This T cell receptor beta chain was identified in a study of cytomegalovirus exposure and HLA in healthy donors. CDR1 is SGDLS, CDR2 YYNGEE, per germline. CDR3 length: 16 residues. Trimming at V came to 1 base and at J to 1 base, leaving 4 bases not matched to a gene. The primer mix had 60 Vbeta and 13 Jbeta primers. Profiled with immunoSEQ multiplex PCR; TCRdb holds only in-frame clones, not every one. The sample records roughly 77,000 clones, around 79% being singletons. The chain couples TRBV9 to TRBJ2-7; 11 bases fit TRBD1. Input material: PBMCs. The sequence derives from a man aged 35-49 years in good health and CMV-seronegative. CDR3 DNA: TGTGCCAGCAGCGTATCCGGGACAGGGGGGTCCTACGAGCAGTACTTC. Its protein is CASSVSGTGGSYEQYF. The full variable domain, its missing parts supplied by reference TRBV9 and TRBJ2-7, is DSGVTQTPKHLITATGQRVTLRCSPRSGDLSVYWYQQSLDQGLQFLIQYYNGEERAKGNILERFSAQQFPDLHSELNLSSLELGDSALYFCASSVSGTGGSYEQYFGPGTRLTVT.